This T cell receptor beta chain is drawn from a study of blood T cell repertoires in COVID-19. At the level of the study: The United States, Italy and Spain supplied acute and convalescent COVID-19 samples. Nucleic acid was either cDNA or gDNA, and it came from T cells, B-cell-depleted T cells, or PBMCs.

Original processing methods: Estimated nucleated cell counts came from reference gene primer amplification. Sequencing was performed with immunoSEQ multiplex PCR; in TCRdb, only in-frame clones are kept and a portion is missing. The V and J calls and clone size are taken from that table; D and trimming were inferred from the DNA. This repertoire shows some 220,000 clones, approximately 84% found once; its top ten account for under 5%. J lost 4 bases, V lost 2 bases, and 11 bases had no gene match. Germline loops: CDR1 MDHEN, CDR2 SYDVKM. CDR3 length: 18 residues. The sequenced material came from peripheral blood. This TCR derives from a man aged 45-60 years with acute or convalescent COVID-19. This chain connects TRBV28 to TRBJ2-4, with TRBD2 matching 10 bases. DNA for the CDR3: TGTGCCAGCAGTTTAGGGGGACTAGCGCTCCTTTCTAAAAACATTCAGTACTTC. Translation gives CASSLGGLALLSKNIQYF.